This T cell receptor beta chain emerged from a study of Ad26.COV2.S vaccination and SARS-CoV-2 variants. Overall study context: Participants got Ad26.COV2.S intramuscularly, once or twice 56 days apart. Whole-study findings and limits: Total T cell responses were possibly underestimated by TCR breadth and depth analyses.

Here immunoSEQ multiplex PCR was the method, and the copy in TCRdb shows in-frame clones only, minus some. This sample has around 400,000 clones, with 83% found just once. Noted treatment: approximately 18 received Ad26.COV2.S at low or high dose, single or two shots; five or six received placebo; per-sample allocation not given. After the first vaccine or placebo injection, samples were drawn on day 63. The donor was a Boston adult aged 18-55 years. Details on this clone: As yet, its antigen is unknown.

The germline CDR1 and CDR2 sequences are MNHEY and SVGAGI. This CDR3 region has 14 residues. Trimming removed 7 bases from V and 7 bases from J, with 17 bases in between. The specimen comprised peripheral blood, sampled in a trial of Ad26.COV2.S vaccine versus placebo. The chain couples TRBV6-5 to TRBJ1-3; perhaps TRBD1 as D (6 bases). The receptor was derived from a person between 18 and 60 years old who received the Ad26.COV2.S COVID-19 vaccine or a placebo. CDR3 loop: CASTAQGRWNTIYF. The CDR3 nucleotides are TGTGCCAGCACAGCACAGGGTAGATGGAACACCATATATTTT.